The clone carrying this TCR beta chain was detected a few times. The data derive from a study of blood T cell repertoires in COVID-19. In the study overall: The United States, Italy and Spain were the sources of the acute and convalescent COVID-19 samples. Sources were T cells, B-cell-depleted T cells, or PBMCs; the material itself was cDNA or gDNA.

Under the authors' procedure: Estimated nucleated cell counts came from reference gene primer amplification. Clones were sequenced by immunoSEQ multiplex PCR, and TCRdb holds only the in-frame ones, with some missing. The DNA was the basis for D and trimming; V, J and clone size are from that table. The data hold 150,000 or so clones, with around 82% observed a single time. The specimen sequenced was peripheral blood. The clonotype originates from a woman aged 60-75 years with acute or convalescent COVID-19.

This CDR3 is CASSPAANYGYTF. The CDR3 DNA sequence: TGTGCCAGCTCACCGGCAGCTAACTATGGCTACACCTTC. This sequence joins TRBV18 and TRBJ1-2, with unresolved D. The germline CDR1 and CDR2 sequences are KGHSH and LQKENI. The CDR3 runs to 13 residues. V was shortened by 3 bases and J by 0 bases, with 5 bases between the two germline ends. Together with reference TRBV18 and TRBJ1-2, the CDR3 gives the full variable domain: NAGVMQNPRHLVRRRGQEARLRCSPMKGHSHVYWYRQLPEEGLKFMVYLQKENIIDESGMPKERFSAEFPKEGPSILRIQQVVRGDSAAYFCASSPAANYGYTFGSGTRLTVV.